The 19 T cell receptor beta chains reported below all come from one sample, sequenced in a study of blood T cell repertoires in COVID-19. Produced via immunoSEQ multiplex PCR; TCRdb's table is partial and in-frame only. Of roughly 200,000 clones listed, about 87% are singletons. The sequencing sample was made of PBMCs or T cells enriched from blood (not recorded which). These receptors were obtained from a man aged 25-45 years who had recovered from COVID-19.

In its sample, this clone was seen once. The V call is TRBV4-2, the J call TRBJ2-2; no firm D call. Per germline, CDR1 LGHNA and CDR2 YNFKEQ. The CDR3 contains 13 residues. Trimming pared 1 base from V and 6 bases from J, leaving 6 bases between. This chain's CDR3 is CASSQVEAGELFF. The CDR3 coding sequence is TGTGCCAGCAGCCAAGTCGAGGCCGGGGAGCTGTTTTTT.

The chain couples TRBV5-5 to TRBJ1-6; tentative D call: TRBD1 (5 bases). The germline gives CDR1 SGHKS, CDR2 YYEKEE (reference sequence). V lost 3 bases, J lost 6 bases, and 13 bases lay in between. The CDR3 is 15 amino acids. For the CDR3, the DNA is TGTGCCAGCAGCTCTGGAAGACAGTCTAATTCACCCCTCCACTTT. Amino acid sequence: CASSSGRQSNSPLHF.

The J gene is TRBJ2-4, the V gene TRBV13; D is perhaps TRBD2 (5 bases). This CDR3 contains 16 residues. V shed 1 base and J shed 2 bases, with 12 bases lying between them. CDR1 PRHDT and CDR2 FYEKMQ come from the germline V gene (reference sequence). The CDR3 sequence: CASSLAGSGTKNIQYF. CDR3 DNA: TGTGCCAGCAGCTTAGCGGGGTCGGGTACCAAAAACATTCAGTACTTC. Based on the CDR3 plus reference TRBV13 and TRBJ2-4, the full variable domain is AAGVIQSPRHLIKEKRETATLKCYPIPRHDTVYWYQQGPGQDPQFLISFYEKMQSDKGSIPDRFSAQQFSDYHSELNMSSLELGDSALYFCASSLAGSGTKNIQYFGAGTRLSVL.

This clone was picked up one time. This chain links TRBV28 with TRBJ2-2, with 8 nucleotides matching TRBD2. CDR3 size: 15 residues. Trimming at V came to 6 bases and at J to 5 bases, leaving 8 bases not matched to a gene. Per the germline V gene, CDR1 is MDHEN and CDR2 is SYDVKM. The CDR3 bases are TGTGCCAGCAGAGGAGGGACTAGGGGGACCGGGGAGCTGTTTTTT. Protein product: CASRGGTRGTGELFF.

This chain connects TRBV5-8 to TRBJ2-7; a possible D gene is TRBD1 (6 bases). CDR3 length: 13 residues. Germline V CDR1 and CDR2: SGHTS, YDEGEE. Between the trimmed V and J ends, which lost 4 bases and 2 bases, there was a span of 10 bases. The CDR3: CASSQRTAYEQYF. The CDR3 coding sequence is TGTGCCAGCAGCCAACGGACAGCCTACGAGCAGTACTTC. The full variable domain, rest sourced from reference TRBV5-8 and TRBJ2-7, is EAGVTQSPTHLIKTRGQQATLRCSPISGHTSVYWYQQALGLGLQFLLWYDEGEERNRGNFPPRFSGRQFPNYSSELNVNALELEDSALYLCASSQRTAYEQYFGPGTRLTVT.

CDR3 sequence reads: CASSQDHRSGRAPYTDTQYF. The CDR3 DNA follows: TGCGCCAGCAGCCAAGATCATCGTAGCGGGAGGGCCCCTTACACAGATACGCAGTATTTT. The rearrangement joins TRBV4-1 to TRBJ2-3, with 11 nucleotides matching TRBD2. J gave up 2 bases and V 0 bases, and 13 bases lay outside the gene matches. The V gene's germline CDR1 is MGHRA and CDR2 YSYEKL. The CDR3 runs to 20 residues.

The J gene is TRBJ2-2, the V gene TRBV7-2; the match to TRBD2 covers 10 bases. V lost 3 bases and J lost 2; bases outside the gene matches: 3. The CDR3 is 16 amino acids. Germline V gene data show CDR1 as SGHTA and CDR2 as FQGNSA. CDR3 loop: CASSFRTSGNTGELFF. CDR3 DNA sequence: TGTGCCAGCAGCTTCAGGACTAGCGGTAACACCGGGGAGCTGTTTTTT.

Worth noting for this clone: At the DNA level, this CDR3 is encoded by other sequences in the same sample as well. This sequence joins TRBV15 and TRBJ1-2; TRBD1 might be the D (5 bases). The CDR3 runs 13 residues. V was cut by 1 base and J by 4 bases, with 7 bases left in between. Germline V gives CDR1 LNHNV, CDR2 YYDKDF (reference sequence). The CDR3 is CATSRGGGYGYTF. The CDR3, as DNA: TGTGCCACCAGCAGAGGGGGGGGCTATGGCTACACCTTC.

The chain links TRBV19 to TRBJ2-4, with TRBD1 matching 7 bases. V dropped 5 bases and J dropped 1; count of bases not matched to a gene: 2. This CDR3 has 14 amino acids. From germline, CDR1 is LNHDA and CDR2 SQIVND (reference sequence). The CDR3 DNA reads TGTGCCAGTAGTTTACAGGGGGCCAAAAACATTCAGTACTTC. Its protein is CASSLQGAKNIQYF.

Regarding this clone: The identical CDR3 is also encoded by other nucleotide sequences in the sample. The rearrangement uses TRBV6-5 and TRBJ1-1; 9 bases fit TRBD1. Germline V lookup: CDR1 MNHEY, CDR2 SVGAGI. The length of the CDR3 is 15 residues. V lost 2 bases, J lost 2 bases, and 3 bases stayed unmatched. CDR3 in DNA: TGTGCCAGCAGTTACCGGGGACAGGGCAACACTGAAGCTTTCTTT. This translates into CASSYRGQGNTEAFF.

The chain couples TRBV9 to TRBJ2-2; TRBD2 is a possible D gene (6 bases). Germline V gene sequence: CDR1 SGDLS, CDR2 YYNGEE. V was pared by 0 bases and J by 3 bases, with 27 bases between. This CDR3 is 21 amino acids long. CDR3 sequence: CASSVARPTRGLPSDTGELFF. The CDR3 DNA reads TGTGCCAGCAGCGTAGCCCGTCCGACAAGGGGACTTCCTTCGGACACCGGGGAGCTGTTTTTT. Using reference TRBV9 and TRBJ2-2 for the parts outside the CDR3, the full variable domain is DSGVTQTPKHLITATGQRVTLRCSPRSGDLSVYWYQQSLDQGLQFLIQYYNGEERAKGNILERFSAQQFPDLHSELNLSSLELGDSALYFCASSVARPTRGLPSDTGELFFGEGSRLTVL.

This clone was observed a few times. V gene TRBV7-9 combines with J gene TRBJ1-1; 8 bases are a match to TRBD1. This CDR3 has 15 amino acids. Germline CDR1 reads SEHNR; CDR2 reads FQNEAQ (reference sequence). Losses at the gene ends were 2 bases for V and 0 bases for J; bases not matched to a gene: 2. The CDR3 DNA sequence: TGTGCCAGCAGCTTACTGGGACAGGTGAACACTGAAGCTTTCTTT. The encoded protein is CASSLLGQVNTEAFF.

The rearrangement joins TRBV19 to TRBJ1-1, with a weak D call TRBD1 (6 bases). Trimming took off 6 bases at V and 3 bases at J, with 11 bases between the two ends. The germline V gene has CDR1 LNHDA and CDR2 SQIVND (reference sequence). The CDR3 consists of 13 residues. The CDR3 sequence is CASRRGGYTEAFF. The CDR3 DNA sequence: TGTGCCAGTAGACGAGGGGGTTACACTGAAGCTTTCTTT. Filled out from reference TRBV19 and TRBJ1-1, the complete variable domain reads DGGITQSPKYLFRKEGQNVTLSCEQNLNHDAMYWYRQDPGQGLRLIYYSQIVNDFQKGDIAEGYSVSREKKESFPLTVTSAQKNPTAFYLCASRRGGYTEAFFGQGTRLTVV.

This chain joins TRBV30 and TRBJ1-5, with TRBD1 identical over 7 bases. The J segment lost 7 bases and the V segment lost 0 bases, leaving 6 bases of the junction unmatched. This CDR3 has 14 residues. Per the germline V gene, CDR1 is GTSNPN and CDR2 is SVGIG (reference sequence). The CDR3 spells CAWSVGGPLQPQHF. CDR3 DNA sequence: TGTGCCTGGAGTGTAGGGGGCCCCCTCCAGCCCCAGCATTTT.

The genes are TRBV9 and TRBJ2-2; 7 nucleotides align to TRBD2. From germline, CDR1 is SGDLS and CDR2 YYNGEE. This CDR3 region has 14 residues. V trimming: 1 base; J trimming: 4 bases; junction bases outside the gene matches: 1. The chain's CDR3 is CASSVRTSTGELFF. The CDR3, as DNA: TGTGCCAGCAGCGTACGGACTAGCACCGGGGAGCTGTTTTTT.

The chain recombines TRBV4-3 with TRBJ1-5; TRBD1 might be the D (5 bases). Germline V gene data show CDR1 as LGHNA and CDR2 as YSLEER. The CDR3 runs to 15 residues. The ends were cut back, 0 bases at V and 6 bases at J, with 12 bases in the middle. The CDR3 here is CASSQEWGGFQPQHF. The CDR3 nucleotides are TGCGCCAGCAGCCAAGAGTGGGGGGGGTTTCAGCCCCAGCATTTT.

The rearrangement uses TRBV18 and TRBJ2-1, with a weak D call TRBD1 (5 bases). V dropped 1 base and J dropped 7 bases, with 11 bases sitting between them. Per germline, CDR1 KGHSH and CDR2 LQKENI. This CDR3 contains 14 residues. CDR3 amino acids: CASSPRQSSNEQFF. As DNA, the CDR3 is TGTGCCAGCTCACCACGACAGAGTAGTAATGAGCAGTTCTTC.

The chain combines TRBV2 with TRBJ2-5, with D tentatively TRBD2 (5 bases). Germline lookup yields CDR1 SNHLY and CDR2 FYNNEI. Trimming left V 8 bases short and J 12 bases short, with 16 bases between. CDR3 size: 11 residues. The CDR3, as DNA: TGTGCCAGCGAAAGACTACCTTGGAAGTACTTC. Protein sequence: CASERLPWKYF.

The chain joins TRBV6-2 or TRBV6-3 to TRBJ1-5, with D possibly matching TRBD1 (6 bases). The ends were cut back, 4 bases at V and 4 bases at J, with 11 bases in the middle. Looked up from germline, CDR1 is MNHEY and CDR2 is SVGEGT. The CDR3 loop spans 14 amino acids. As DNA, the CDR3 is TGTGCCAGCAGTTTTTGGACAGCGAATCAGCCCCAGCATTTT. It is translated as CASSFWTANQPQHF.